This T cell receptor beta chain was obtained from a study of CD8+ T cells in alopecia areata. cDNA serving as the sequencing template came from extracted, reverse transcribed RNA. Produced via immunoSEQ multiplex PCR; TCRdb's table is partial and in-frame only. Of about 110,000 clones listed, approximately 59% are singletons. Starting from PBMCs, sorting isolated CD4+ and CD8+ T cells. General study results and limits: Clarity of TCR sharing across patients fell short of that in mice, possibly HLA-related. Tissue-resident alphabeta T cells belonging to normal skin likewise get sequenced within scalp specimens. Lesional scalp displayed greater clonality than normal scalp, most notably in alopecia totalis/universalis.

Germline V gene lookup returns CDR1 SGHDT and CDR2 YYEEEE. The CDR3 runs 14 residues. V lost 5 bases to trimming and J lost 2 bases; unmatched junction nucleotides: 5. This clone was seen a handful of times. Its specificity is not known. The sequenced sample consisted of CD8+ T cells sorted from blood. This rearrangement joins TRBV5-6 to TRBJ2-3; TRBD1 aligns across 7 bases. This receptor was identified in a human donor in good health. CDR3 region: CASRTGTDTDTQYF. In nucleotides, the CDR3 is TGTGCCAGCAGGACCGGGACAGACACAGATACGCAGTATTTT.